The rows below give T cell receptor beta chains drawn from one sample of a study of OX40 agonist ivuxolimab in advanced cancers. Method: immunoSEQ multiplex PCR; TCRdb's copy keeps in-frame clones and lacks some. The repertoire holds approximately 96,000 clones, with about 92% as singletons. The sample was CD4+ or CD8+ T cells sorted from blood, taken in a trial of the OX40 agonist ivuxolimab. These receptors all stem from an adult with an advanced solid tumor such as melanoma, head and neck, liver or kidney cancer. CDR3s include the opening cysteine and the closing phenylalanine or tryptophan. D genes are given only for firm matches. Clone size, where shown, is once, few, many, or a class for clones that have expanded.

CDR3aa	CDR3nt	abundance	d_gene	v_gene	j_gene
CASSVAEGEQFF	TGTGCCAGCAGCGTAGCTGAGGGTGAGCAGTTCTTC	.	.	TRBV9	TRBJ2-1
CASSLESGVTDTQYF	TGTGCCAGCAGCTTAGAGAGCGGGGTCACAGATACGCAGTATTTT	once	TRBD2	TRBV11-3	TRBJ2-3
CAGSYQGRLNEQFF	TGTGCCGGCAGTTACCAAGGCCGACTCAATGAGCAGTTCTTC	.	.	TRBV6-6	TRBJ2-1
CASSQLAGPYNEQFF	TGCGCCAGCAGTCAACTAGCGGGACCATACAATGAGCAGTTCTTC	.	TRBD2	TRBV23-1	TRBJ2-1
CASSFHSAYGYTF	TGTGCCAGCAGTTTTCACAGTGCCTATGGCTACACCTTC	.	.	TRBV28	TRBJ1-2
CASSLSGTTTSTDTQYF	TGTGCCAGCAGCTTGTCAGGTACCACCACTAGCACAGATACGCAGTATTTT	.	.	TRBV7-9	TRBJ2-3
CASSPILDSPAYEQYF	TGTGCCAGCAGTCCCATCCTGGACAGCCCAGCGTACGAGCAGTACTTC	.	.	TRBV27	TRBJ2-7
CASSLDGGLRSPLHF	TGTGCCAGCAGCTTAGACGGCGGCCTGAGGTCACCCCTCCACTTT	.	.	TRBV7-2	TRBJ1-6
CSSSGTTGLEGETQYF	TGCAGCTCCAGTGGGACGACAGGGCTGGAGGGAGAGACCCAGTACTTC	few	.	TRBV29-1	TRBJ2-5
CASSLGRGGETQYF	TGTGCCAGCAGCTTGGGTAGGGGCGGAGAGACCCAGTACTTC	.	.	TRBV7-6	TRBJ2-5
CASSGGTGDTEAFF	TGTGCCAGCAGCGGCGGGACAGGGGACACTGAAGCTTTCTTT	.	TRBD1	TRBV5-6	TRBJ1-1
CASSFYGGGGAGELFF	TGTGCCAGCAGTTTTTATGGAGGCGGAGGGGCCGGGGAGCTGTTTTTT	.	.	TRBV6-5	TRBJ2-2
CASSATGTSGSPRELFF	TGTGCCAGCAGTGCCACCGGGACTAGCGGGAGTCCTAGGGAGCTGTTTTTT	.	TRBD2	TRBV2	TRBJ2-2
CASSQGGGESSYNEQFF	TGCGCCAGCAGCCAAGGCGGCGGGGAGAGCTCCTACAATGAGCAGTTCTTC	.	.	TRBV4-3	TRBJ2-1
CASSPLRQGAQGYTF	TGTGCCAGCAGCCCGCTACGACAGGGGGCACAGGGCTACACCTTC	.	TRBD1	TRBV11-3	TRBJ1-2
CASSLTGDTEAFF	TGTGCCAGCAGCTTAACAGGGGACACTGAAGCTTTCTTT	.	TRBD1	TRBV5-5	TRBJ1-1
CAISVVMGEGNEQFF	TGTGCCATCAGTGTGGTCATGGGGGAAGGGAATGAGCAGTTCTTC	.	.	TRBV10-3	TRBJ2-1
CASSLNRNTEAFF	TGTGCCAGCAGCTTAAACAGGAACACTGAAGCTTTCTTT	many	.	TRBV7-3	TRBJ1-1
CASSPNRGYDTEQFF	TGTGCCAGCAGCCCAAACAGGGGGTACGACACTGAGCAGTTCTTC	.	TRBD1	TRBV5-4	TRBJ2-1
CASSPRQGATNEKLFF	TGTGCCAGCAGCCCCCGACAGGGCGCAACTAATGAAAAACTGTTTTTT	few	TRBD1	TRBV9	TRBJ1-4
CASSLWGGRAMYNEQFF	TGTGCCAGCAGCCTTTGGGGCGGGAGGGCCATGTACAATGAGCAGTTCTTC	.	TRBD2	TRBV14	TRBJ2-1
CASSQDRRSTDTQYF	TGCGCCAGCAGCCAAGATAGGCGTAGCACAGATACGCAGTATTTT	.	.	TRBV4-3	TRBJ2-3
CASSPGTVTTFYGYTF	TGTGCCAGCTCTCCCGGGACAGTCACTACTTTCTATGGCTACACCTTC	.	TRBD1	TRBV18	TRBJ1-2
CASSEGGWGNQPQHF	TGTGCCAGCAGTGAAGGGGGCTGGGGCAATCAGCCCCAGCATTTT	.	.	TRBV25-1	TRBJ1-5
CAIRSGAGENYEQYF	TGTGCCATCAGATCCGGAGCGGGGGAGAACTACGAGCAGTACTTC	.	TRBD2	TRBV10-3	TRBJ2-7
CASSLRTFGSGANVLTF	TGTGCCAGCAGCTTAAGGACATTTGGCTCTGGGGCCAACGTCCTGACTTTC	.	.	TRBV7-3	TRBJ2-6
CASSLRINTEAFF	TGTGCCAGCAGCTTGCGGATAAACACTGAAGCTTTCTTT	.	.	TRBV5-6	TRBJ1-1
CASSLRTDGFATNEKLFF	TGTGCCAGCAGCTTACGGACGGACGGGTTTGCAACTAATGAAAAACTGTTTTTT	once	.	TRBV7-9	TRBJ1-4
CASSFSGLQETQYF	TGTGCCAGCAGTTTTTCGGGTTTGCAAGAGACCCAGTACTTC	.	.	TRBV27	TRBJ2-5
CASSLLGHSGELFF	TGTGCCAGCAGCTTACTCGGACATTCCGGGGAGCTGTTTTTT	.	.	TRBV7-3	TRBJ2-2
CAWSIYPFAGTVYETQYF	TGTGCCTGGAGTATATACCCCTTTGCGGGAACCGTTTACGAGACCCAGTACTTC	.	.	TRBV30	TRBJ2-5
CASSPWHKQFF	TGTGCCAGCTCACCATGGCATAAGCAGTTCTTC	.	.	TRBV18	TRBJ2-1
CASSLQGQAVTNEKLFF	TGCGCCAGCAGCCTACAGGGACAGGCGGTAACTAATGAAAAACTGTTTTTT	.	TRBD1	TRBV5-1	TRBJ1-4
CASSYSRGYQPQHF	TGTGCCAGCAGTTACTCGAGAGGCTATCAGCCCCAGCATTTT	.	.	TRBV6-6	TRBJ1-5
CASSKQGDSGNTIYF	TGTGCCAGCTCAAAACAGGGGGACTCTGGAAACACCATATATTTT	.	TRBD1	TRBV18	TRBJ1-3
CASSPTGQGGGQPQHF	TGCGCCAGCAGCCCTACGGGACAGGGTGGTGGCCAGCCCCAGCATTTT	.	TRBD1	TRBV5-1	TRBJ1-5
CASSIGYSYGYTF	TGTGCCAGTAGTATAGGGTACAGCTATGGCTACACCTTC	.	.	TRBV19	TRBJ1-2
CASSRDRVSVNTEAFF	TGTGCCAGCAGCCGGGACAGGGTATCAGTGAACACTGAAGCTTTCTTT	.	TRBD1	TRBV28	TRBJ1-1
CASSSWDSTNEKLFF	TGTGCCAGCAGTTCGTGGGACAGCACTAATGAAAAACTGTTTTTT	once	TRBD1	TRBV6-5	TRBJ1-4
CASSQDWGLAGEYF	TGTGCCAGCAGCCAAGATTGGGGACTAGCGGGGGAGTACTTC	.	TRBD2	TRBV7-2	TRBJ2-5
CASSRSGTSVSDTQYF	TGCGCCAGCAGCCGTTCCGGGACTAGCGTATCAGATACGCAGTATTTT	.	TRBD2	TRBV4-1	TRBJ2-3
CASSERGQLSTDTQYF	TGTGCCAGCAGTGAAAGAGGGCAGTTGAGCACAGATACGCAGTATTTT	.	.	TRBV6-1	TRBJ2-3
CASSFTDSRSRAFF	TGCGCCAGCAGCTTCACGGACAGCCGAAGTCGCGCTTTCTTT	.	.	TRBV5-1	TRBJ1-1
CASGVSNEQYF	TGTGCCAGCGGCGTCTCCAACGAGCAGTACTTC	.	.	TRBV7-2	TRBJ2-7
CASSPRSYGHTF	TGTGCCAGCTCACCACGATCCTATGGCCACACCTTC	.	.	TRBV18	TRBJ1-2
CAWSVKGANEQFF	TGTGCCTGGAGTGTAAAGGGGGCCAATGAGCAGTTCTTC	.	TRBD1	TRBV30	TRBJ2-1
CASSDPRTSGRGKTQYF	TGCGCCAGCAGTGATCCTCGGACTAGCGGGAGGGGAAAGACCCAGTACTTC	.	TRBD2	TRBV10-2	TRBJ2-5
CASSLTTGQAYEQYF	TGTGCCAGCAGCTTAACGACGGGACAGGCCTACGAGCAGTACTTC	.	TRBD1	TRBV7-3	TRBJ2-7
CASSSTEGGHEQYF	TGTGCCAGCAGCTCGACAGAGGGCGGACACGAGCAGTACTTC	once	.	TRBV9	TRBJ2-7